The 8 T cell receptor beta chains in this list originate from one sample, sequenced in a study of T cells in Graves' hyperthyroidism and ophthalmopathy (dated by TCRdb to the late 2010s). Library generation was performed with multiplex PCR. Sequencing relied on an Illumina HiSeq 2000. The TCR beta CDR3 regions were amplified from RNA transcripts. The TCR CDR3 was subjected to a first round of RT-PCR using the HTBI primer set and the Qiagen OneStep RT-PCR kit. TCRdb's own reprocessing of the public reads used fastp at Q25 and MiXCR and kept productive beta chains. CDR3 protein duplicates are merged, each entry listing the most common genes and DNA. The sample includes about 610,000 distinct CDR3 sequences, with around 46% observed a single time. Of the sample, about 8.3% falls within the top ten clones. Sequencing was carried out using peripheral blood or thyroid tissue (not recorded which). The origin of the receptors is a woman aged 18-30 years with Graves' hyperthyroidism.

This clonotype was seen repeatedly, ten times or more. This chain links TRBV6-5 with TRBJ1-1; D is undetermined. Per the germline V gene, CDR1 is MNHEY and CDR2 is SVGAGI. The CDR3 is 12 residues long. V was pared by 4 bases and J by 10 bases, with 13 bases between. CDR3 in amino acids: CASSFRQIRAFF. The DNA of the CDR3 is TGTGCCAGCAGTTTCCGACAAATCCGAGCTTTCTTT.

Only one count was recorded for this clonotype. This chain links TRBV29-1 with TRBJ1-5; D gene ambiguous. Germline CDR1 is SQVTM and CDR2 is ANQGSEA. The CDR3 spans 15 residues. CDR3 sequence: CSPDWLVGRDQPQHF. CDR3 nucleotides: TGCAGTCCCGACTGGTTGGTAGGGCGAGATCAGCCCCAGCATTTT.

In its sample, this clonotype was seen many times. J is TRBJ2-2 and V is TRBV11-3; TRBD2 agrees at 9 bases. V was pared by 6 bases and J by 1 base, with 6 bases of the junction left unmatched. The CDR3 extends over 16 amino acids. Germline assignment: CDR1 SGHNT and CDR2 YENEEA. In DNA, the CDR3 is TGTGCCAGCAGTGCCATGACTAGCGGGAACACCGGGGAGCTGTTTTTT. Amino acid sequence: CASSAMTSGNTGELFF.

The V call is TRBV6-1, the J call TRBJ1-1; no definite D call. V lost 6 bases and J 1 base, leaving 15 bases between the germline ends. The germline gives CDR1 MNHNS, CDR2 SASEGT. This CDR3 is built from 15 residues. Written as DNA, the CDR3 is TGTGCCAGCAGCCAAGTCCCGGCGGGGAACACTGAAGCTTTCTTT. Amino acid sequence: CASSQVPAGNTEAFF.

The rearrangement links TRBV7-8 to TRBJ2-5, with D perhaps given as TRBD1 or TRBD2 (6 bases each). Germline assignment: CDR1 SGHVS and CDR2 FQNEAQ. Trimming took off 2 bases at V and 0 bases at J, with 22 bases between the two ends. This CDR3 region has 19 residues. In nucleotides, the CDR3 is TGTGCCAGCAGCTTATGGGGGGCTATCCTTGCAGCGAACCAAGAGACCCAGTACTTC. Translation: CASSLWGAILAANQETQYF.

The chain is built from TRBV6-6 and TRBJ2-4; possible D gene TRBD1, 5 bases. Per germline, CDR1 MNHNY and CDR2 SVGAGI (reference sequence). The CDR3 loop spans 13 amino acids. Trimming left V 8 bases short and J 8 bases short, with 16 bases between. As DNA, the CDR3 is TGTGCCAGCGGGGCTATGTTTAGGTACATTCAGTACTTC. Its translation: CASGAMFRYIQYF.

This clonotype was recorded at least ten times. The chain carries TRBV7-9 and TRBJ2-2; 14 bases line up with TRBD2. The germline gives CDR1 SEHNR, CDR2 FQNEAQ (reference sequence). The CDR3 runs to 18 residues. V trimming: 6 bases; J trimming: 4 bases; junction bases outside the gene matches: 10. This CDR3 reads CASRRLAGGPRTTGELFF. The CDR3 DNA sequence: TGTGCCAGCAGACGACTAGCGGGAGGGCCTCGAACCACCGGGGAGCTGTTTTTT.

The V gene is TRBV12-3 or TRBV12-4, the J gene TRBJ1-1, with 8 bases aligning to TRBD1. V dropped 0 bases and J dropped 1; count of bases not matched to a gene: 10. This CDR3 has 18 amino acids. DNA of the CDR3: TGTGCCAGCAGTTTAGCGGGACAGGTATCATTTGGGAACACTGAAGCTTTCTTT. It codes for CASSLAGQVSFGNTEAFF.